The 18 T cell receptor beta chains below come from one sample, sequenced in a study of T cell responses to AZD1222 COVID-19 vaccine. Generated by immunoSEQ multiplex PCR, the TCRdb table keeps only in-frame clones and is missing some. The sample records some 110,000 clones, approximately 83% being singletons. The specimen comprised peripheral blood, sampled on day 0 of AZD1222 vaccination. These receptors originate from an adult in good health.

V usage is TRBV10-1 and J usage is TRBJ2-3; 7 bases match TRBD1. V dropped 2 bases and J dropped 4; count of bases not matched to a gene: 3. This CDR3 is 14 amino acids long. The germline V gene has CDR1 WNHNN and CDR2 SYGVQD (reference sequence). The CDR3 reads CASSETGVADTQYF. CDR3 sequence (DNA): TGCGCCAGCAGTGAGACAGGGGTCGCAGATACGCAGTATTTT.

This clone has a single count. The chain uses TRBV28 and TRBJ2-4; D is possibly TRBD2 (5 bases). The CDR3 length is 12 residues. Germline V gives CDR1 MDHEN, CDR2 SYDVKM. V lost 1 base and J lost 13, with 11 bases in between. CDR3 region: CASSLFRGRQYF. The DNA of the CDR3 is TGTGCCAGCAGTTTATTCCGGGGTCGACAGTACTTC.

Only a few counts were recorded for this clone. The chain is built from TRBV29-1 and TRBJ1-4; D not resolved. The CDR3 has 11 residues. Germline CDR1 SQVTM, CDR2 ANQGSEA. V dropped 7 bases and J dropped 0 bases, with 3 bases sitting between them. CDR3 nucleotides: TGCAGCGCTGCAACTAATGAAAAACTGTTTTTT. Translated: CSAATNEKLFF.

V gene TRBV7-3 combines with J gene TRBJ2-1; 12 positions agree with TRBD2. Unmatched junction bases numbered 5, after V lost 4 bases and J lost 4 bases. Germline lookup yields CDR1 SGHTA and CDR2 FQGTGA. CDR3 length: 16 amino acids. CDR3 sequence: CASSSRTSGNYNEQFF. DNA for the CDR3: TGTGCCAGCAGCTCGCGGACTAGCGGGAATTACAATGAGCAGTTCTTC.

This clone has a handful of counts. The chain combines TRBV3-1 (or the pseudogene TRBV3-2) with TRBJ2-6; no reliable D call. The CDR3 loop spans 17 amino acids. From germline, CDR1 is LGHDT and CDR2 YNNKEL (reference sequence). Trimming cost V 2 bases and J 2 bases, with 13 bases left between them. CDR3 in amino acids: CASSQYIVGTGANVLTF. In DNA, the CDR3 is TGTGCCAGCAGCCAATATATAGTGGGGACTGGGGCCAACGTCCTGACTTTC.

This clone appeared a single time. This chain links TRBV12-3 or TRBV12-4 with TRBJ1-5, with a possible D match to TRBD1 (5 bases). The CDR3 consists of 13 residues. Trimming removed 7 bases at V and 7 bases at J, with 14 bases between. The chain's CDR3 is CASNTQDGQPQHF. As DNA, the CDR3 is TGTGCCAGCAACACACAGGACGGACAGCCCCAGCATTTT.

The chain combines TRBV7-8 with TRBJ2-1; TRBD2 matches 8 bases. CDR1 and CDR2 (germline): SGHVS, FQNEAQ. This CDR3 spans 20 amino acids. J was trimmed by 1 base and V by 0 bases; bases with no gene match: 14. The DNA for the CDR3 is TGTGCCAGCAGCTTAGCGATGGGTAGCGGGGCCCGTCGTTCCTACAATGAGCAGTTCTTC. Amino acid sequence: CASSLAMGSGARRSYNEQFF.

CDR3 nucleotides: TGTGCCAGCAGCTTATACAGCCGCCCCTACGAGCAGTACTTC. It specifies CASSLYSRPYEQYF. The V gene is TRBV7-3, the J gene TRBJ2-7; D gene uncertain. The CDR3 extends over 14 amino acids. The germline V and J ends were trimmed by 2 bases and 2 bases, with 10 bases remaining between them. Germline V gene lookup returns CDR1 SGHTA and CDR2 FQGTGA.

V and J are TRBV28 and TRBJ1-5, with D possibly TRBD1 on 5 matching bases. This CDR3 region has 13 residues. Trimming removed 6 bases from V and 7 bases from J, with 13 bases in between. Per germline, CDR1 MDHEN and CDR2 SYDVKM. The CDR3 spells CASRPGGIQPQHF. As DNA, the CDR3 is TGTGCCAGCAGACCGGGGGGGATCCAGCCCCAGCATTTT.

The chain couples TRBV5-5 to TRBJ1-5; D remains unclear. This CDR3 has 14 amino acids. Germline loops: CDR1 SGHKS, CDR2 YYEKEE (reference sequence). V lost 1 base and J 2 bases, leaving 7 bases between the germline ends. The CDR3 coding sequence is TGTGCCAGCAGCTTGTTGGACGGCAATCAGCCCCAGCATTTT. Protein: CASSLLDGNQPQHF.

This chain connects TRBV4-1 to TRBJ2-1; 14 bases are a match to TRBD2. CDR3 length equals 15 residues. The germline V gene encodes CDR1 MGHRA and CDR2 YSYEKL. V shed 4 bases and J 10 bases; nucleotides not matched to a gene: 6. In nucleotides, the CDR3 is TGCGCCAGCAGCCCCGGGACTAGCGGGGGCCCGGAGCAGTTCTTC. This encodes CASSPGTSGGPEQFF.

The chain is built from TRBV24-1 and TRBJ1-5; no clear D. This CDR3 spans 12 amino acids. Per germline, CDR1 KGHDR and CDR2 SFDVKD. The V gene lost 8 bases and the J gene lost 1 base, with 5 bases spanning the gap. This CDR3 reads CATTGSNQPQHF. The CDR3 nucleotides read TGTGCCACCACTGGAAGCAATCAGCCCCAGCATTTT.

This chain uses TRBV18 with TRBJ2-3; D possibly corresponds to TRBD2 (6 bases). CDR3 length: 16 amino acids. Germline V CDR1 and CDR2: KGHSH, LQKENI. Deletions cut 2 bases from V and 1 base from J, with 13 bases between. The CDR3 coding sequence is TGTGCCAGCTCACCAACGGGGCCGGGGGGCACAGATACGCAGTATTTT. Translation gives CASSPTGPGGTDTQYF.

The genes are TRBV2 and TRBJ2-1; 8 nucleotides agree with TRBD1. This CDR3 contains 16 residues. The V segment lost 7 bases and the J segment 1 base; nucleotides outside the gene matches: 9. The germline gives CDR1 SNHLY, CDR2 FYNNEI. The CDR3 reads CASIGGTGLSYNEQFF. The CDR3 nucleotides are TGTGCCAGCATAGGAGGGACAGGACTATCCTACAATGAGCAGTTCTTC.

The chain uses TRBV6-5 and TRBJ1-6; D is possibly TRBD1 (6 bases). The V gene's germline CDR1 is MNHEY and CDR2 SVGAGI. The V end was cut by 5 bases, the J end by 7 bases, with 6 bases between. The CDR3 runs to 12 residues. CDR3 DNA: TGTGCCAGCAGTACAGGGAATTCACCCCTCCACTTT. This translates into CASSTGNSPLHF.

The V gene is TRBV9, the J gene TRBJ2-4; 8 bases map to TRBD1. V was pared by 2 bases and J by 1 base, with 8 bases of the junction left unmatched. From germline, CDR1 is SGDLS and CDR2 YYNGEE. The CDR3 has 17 amino acids. The CDR3 sequence: CASSVQGALSAKNIQYF. The CDR3, as DNA: TGTGCCAGCAGCGTCCAGGGGGCCCTTTCCGCCAAAAACATTCAGTACTTC. The whole variable domain, filled in from reference TRBV9 and TRBJ2-4, reads DSGVTQTPKHLITATGQRVTLRCSPRSGDLSVYWYQQSLDQGLQFLIQYYNGEERAKGNILERFSAQQFPDLHSELNLSSLELGDSALYFCASSVQGALSAKNIQYFGAGTRLSVL.

The chain has TRBV28 and TRBJ2-3; 10 bases line up with TRBD1. The J segment lost 3 bases and the V segment lost 1 base, leaving 1 base of the junction unmatched. From germline, CDR1 is MDHEN and CDR2 SYDVKM. The CDR3 has 15 amino acids. The CDR3: CASSLSGQGTDTQYF. CDR3 coding DNA: TGTGCCAGCAGTTTATCGGGACAGGGGACAGATACGCAGTATTTT.

In nucleotides, the CDR3 is TGTGCCAGCAGCTTGGCCGGAGGGGAATCGGGCTACACCTTC. Its translation is CASSLAGGESGYTF. The chain joins TRBV5-4 to TRBJ1-2; D perhaps matches TRBD1 (5 bases). The CDR3 consists of 14 residues. The germline CDR1 and CDR2 sequences are SGHNT and YYREEE (reference sequence). V shed 0 bases and J shed 8 bases, with 14 bases lying between them.